What follows describes a single T cell receptor (beta chain). Its cognate antigen is unknown. A much larger clonotype is one base distant, so this may be a read error. TCR alpha and beta CDR3 regions were amplified from RNA using iRepertoire nested multiplex PCR. Input was 100-400 ng of tissue mRNA or PBMC total RNA. Via MiXCR, TCRdb re-called the multiplex PCR reads, giving one row per CDR3 protein. The table lists around 90,000 distinct CDR3 sequences, 35% to 50% of them singletons. This record comes from a study of glioma-infiltrating T cells. Germline-derived CDR1 and CDR2 are LNHDA and SQIVND (reference sequence). CDR3 length: 13 amino acids. The ends were cut back, 7 bases at V and 4 bases at J, with 11 bases in the middle. Study outcomes and limitations: Non-neoplastic patients had below-expected tissue-blood divergence, while all gliomas exceeded expectation.

Sequenced material: glioma tissue, nonneoplastic brain tissue, or PBMCs (not recorded which). This TCR derives from a human donor with low-grade glioma or glioblastoma, undergoing nonglioma brain surgery, or in good health (not recorded which). The J gene is TRBJ1-5, the V gene TRBV19, with D unresolved. CDR3 protein: CASIIKKNQPQHF. CDR3 in DNA: TGTGCCAGTATTATCAAAAAAAATCAGCCCCAGCATTTT.